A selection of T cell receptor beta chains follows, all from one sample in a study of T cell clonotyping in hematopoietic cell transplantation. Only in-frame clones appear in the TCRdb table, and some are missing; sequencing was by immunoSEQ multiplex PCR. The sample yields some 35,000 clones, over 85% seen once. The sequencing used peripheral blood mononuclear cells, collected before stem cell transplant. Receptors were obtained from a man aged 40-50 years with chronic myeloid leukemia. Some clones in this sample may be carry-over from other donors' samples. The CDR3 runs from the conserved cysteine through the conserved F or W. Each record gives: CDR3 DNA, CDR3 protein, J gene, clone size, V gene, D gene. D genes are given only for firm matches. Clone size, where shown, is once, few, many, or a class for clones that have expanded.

cdr3_nt: TGCAGTGACGGGGCTTTCGCTGAAGCTTTCTTT
cdr3_aa: CSDGAFAEAFF
j_call: TRBJ1-1
clone_size: -
v_call: TRBV20-1
d_call: -

cdr3_nt: TGTGCCAGTCCTAGACGTACAGGAGCCAACGGTAAAGAGACCCAGTACTTC
cdr3_aa: CASPRRTGANGKETQYF
j_call: TRBJ2-5
clone_size: -
v_call: TRBV14
d_call: -

cdr3_nt: TGCAGCGTTCGGACAGGGGTGGGGAACACTGAAGCTTTCTTT
cdr3_aa: CSVRTGVGNTEAFF
j_call: TRBJ1-1
clone_size: -
v_call: TRBV29-1
d_call: TRBD1

cdr3_nt: TGTGCCAGCAGCCAAGTGGCGAGCGGGGTGTACAATGAGCAGTTCTTC
cdr3_aa: CASSQVASGVYNEQFF
j_call: TRBJ2-1
clone_size: -
v_call: TRBV4-2
d_call: TRBD2

cdr3_nt: TGCACCAGCAGCCAAGGTCCCTATGCGGGGGGGCCGAATGAGCAGTTCTTC
cdr3_aa: CTSSQGPYAGGPNEQFF
j_call: TRBJ2-1
clone_size: -
v_call: TRBV1
d_call: -

cdr3_nt: TGTGCCAGCAGTGAAGACAGGGGGCCCGGAAACACCATATATTTT
cdr3_aa: CASSEDRGPGNTIYF
j_call: TRBJ1-3
clone_size: once
v_call: TRBV2
d_call: TRBD1

cdr3_nt: TGTGCCATTCAAGGGAATGAAAAACTGTTTTTT
cdr3_aa: CAIQGNEKLFF
j_call: TRBJ1-4
clone_size: -
v_call: TRBV28
d_call: -

cdr3_nt: TGCGCCAGCAGCGTGAACGCCGACAGGGGGGGCGAGACCCAGTACTTC
cdr3_aa: CASSVNADRGGETQYF
j_call: TRBJ2-5
clone_size: -
v_call: TRBV5-1
d_call: TRBD1

cdr3_nt: TGTGCCAGCAGTTACAGGGGAGGTGGCTACGAGCAGTACTTC
cdr3_aa: CASSYRGGGYEQYF
j_call: TRBJ2-7
clone_size: -
v_call: TRBV6-5
d_call: -

cdr3_nt: TGTGCCAGCAGCTTAGACCCACAGGTTTTGTCACCCCTCCACTTT
cdr3_aa: CASSLDPQVLSPLHF
j_call: TRBJ1-6
clone_size: -
v_call: TRBV7-2
d_call: -

cdr3_nt: TGTGCCAGCAGGGCGGGGCTCAATCAGCCCCAGCATTTT
cdr3_aa: CASRAGLNQPQHF
j_call: TRBJ1-5
clone_size: -
v_call: TRBV6-1
d_call: -

cdr3_nt: TGTGCCTGGAGAGGGGGAGTTAACTCTGGAAACACCATATATTTT
cdr3_aa: CAWRGGVNSGNTIYF
j_call: TRBJ1-3
clone_size: -
v_call: TRBV30
d_call: -

cdr3_nt: TGTGCCAGCAGTTTATCGAGTAGGGGCGGGCAGCCCCAGCATTTT
cdr3_aa: CASSLSSRGGQPQHF
j_call: TRBJ1-5
clone_size: -
v_call: TRBV27
d_call: -

cdr3_nt: TGTGCCATCAGTGAGGGACAGGGAGCCAAAAACATTCAGTACTTC
cdr3_aa: CAISEGQGAKNIQYF
j_call: TRBJ2-4
clone_size: -
v_call: TRBV10-3
d_call: TRBD1

cdr3_nt: TGTGCCAGCAGTTCTAGGGACTTTGGGAACACCGGGGAGCTGTTTTTT
cdr3_aa: CASSSRDFGNTGELFF
j_call: TRBJ2-2
clone_size: -
v_call: TRBV13
d_call: -

cdr3_nt: TGTGCCAGCGGGTGGAACTCCTATAATTCACCCCTCCACTTT
cdr3_aa: CASGWNSYNSPLHF
j_call: TRBJ1-6
clone_size: -
v_call: TRBV2
d_call: -

cdr3_nt: TGTGCCAGCTACGACTACCCCTACGAGCAGTACTTC
cdr3_aa: CASYDYPYEQYF
j_call: TRBJ2-7
clone_size: -
v_call: TRBV27
d_call: -

cdr3_nt: TGTGCCAGCAGCGGACGTATGGGGGAGACCCAGTACTTC
cdr3_aa: CASSGRMGETQYF
j_call: TRBJ2-5
clone_size: -
v_call: TRBV7-9
d_call: -

cdr3_nt: TGTGCCAGCAGCTTAGAAGGACGTAGCTACGAGCAGTACTTC
cdr3_aa: CASSLEGRSYEQYF
j_call: TRBJ2-7
clone_size: -
v_call: TRBV7-8
d_call: -

cdr3_nt: TGCGCCAGCAGCTTGGCCGAGGATCGGGCGAACACTGAAGCTTTCTTT
cdr3_aa: CASSLAEDRANTEAFF
j_call: TRBJ1-1
clone_size: -
v_call: TRBV5-1
d_call: -

cdr3_nt: TGTGCCAGCAGCTTCAGCCGCCAAGAGACCCAGTACTTC
cdr3_aa: CASSFSRQETQYF
j_call: TRBJ2-5
clone_size: -
v_call: TRBV7-6
d_call: -

cdr3_nt: TGTGCCAGCAGCTTAACGAGGAACACTGAAGCTTTCTTT
cdr3_aa: CASSLTRNTEAFF
j_call: TRBJ1-1
clone_size: -
v_call: TRBV11-2
d_call: -

cdr3_nt: TGTGCCAGCAGACAGGGACTGAATAGCAATCAGCCCCAGCATTTT
cdr3_aa: CASRQGLNSNQPQHF
j_call: TRBJ1-5
clone_size: -
v_call: TRBV6-1
d_call: -

cdr3_nt: TGTGCCAGCAGCTTCCTTCCAGAGGGCCCTAGCACAGATACGCAGTATTTT
cdr3_aa: CASSFLPEGPSTDTQYF
j_call: TRBJ2-3
clone_size: -
v_call: TRBV7-2
d_call: -

cdr3_nt: TGCAGTGCTTCAACATGGAACGAGCAGTACTTC
cdr3_aa: CSASTWNEQYF
j_call: TRBJ2-7
clone_size: -
v_call: TRBV20-1
d_call: -

cdr3_nt: TGCGCCAGCAGCTTGGGTGTTCAAGAGACCCAGTACTTC
cdr3_aa: CASSLGVQETQYF
j_call: TRBJ2-5
clone_size: -
v_call: TRBV5-1
d_call: -

cdr3_nt: TGTGCCAGAAGCTTGGAATCGGGGAATGAGCAGTTCTTC
cdr3_aa: CARSLESGNEQFF
j_call: TRBJ2-1
clone_size: -
v_call: TRBV5-3
d_call: -

cdr3_nt: TGTGCCAGCAGTGACGTTGCAGGGGGATTCTCACCCCTCCACTTT
cdr3_aa: CASSDVAGGFSPLHF
j_call: TRBJ1-6
clone_size: -
v_call: TRBV6-4
d_call: TRBD1

cdr3_nt: TGTGCCACGCAAAAAGGGACACAGAACACTGAAGCTTTCTTT
cdr3_aa: CATQKGTQNTEAFF
j_call: TRBJ1-1
clone_size: -
v_call: TRBV10-3
d_call: -

cdr3_nt: TGTGCCAGCAGCGTACAGGCAGCTGACACTGAAGCTTTCTTT
cdr3_aa: CASSVQAADTEAFF
j_call: TRBJ1-1
clone_size: -
v_call: TRBV9
d_call: -

cdr3_nt: TGTGCCACCAGCAGAGAGGGGGGGACGAACTATGGCTACACCTTC
cdr3_aa: CATSREGGTNYGYTF
j_call: TRBJ1-2
clone_size: -
v_call: TRBV15
d_call: -